Presented here are 9 T cell receptor beta chains from one specimen sequenced in a study of T cell responses to AZD1222 COVID-19 vaccine. Only in-frame clones appear in the TCRdb table, and some are missing; sequencing was by immunoSEQ multiplex PCR. The data contain about 160,000 clones, roughly nine tenths of them singletons. This material consisted of peripheral blood, taken on day 0 of MenACWY control vaccination. All receptors derive from an adult in good health.

The chain carries TRBV19 and TRBJ1-1, with D maybe TRBD1 (5 bases). Trimming took 8 bases from V and 0 from J, leaving 22 bases between them. Germline CDR1 reads LNHDA; CDR2 reads SQIVND (reference sequence). The CDR3 length is 17 residues. The CDR3 DNA reads as TGTGCCAGTGGGAGGCGGGGACCCATAGACATGAACACTGAAGCTTTCTTT. Residues: CASGRRGPIDMNTEAFF.

The rearrangement uses TRBV3-1 (or the pseudogene TRBV3-2) and TRBJ2-2; no clear D. V shed 4 bases and J shed 8 bases, with 8 bases lying between them. Germline-derived CDR1 and CDR2 are LGHDT and YNNKEL (reference sequence). The CDR3 is 12 amino acids. CDR3 sequence (DNA): TGTGCCAGCAGCCGCGAAGGAGGGGAGCTGTTTTTT. This codes for CASSREGGELFF.

The chain links TRBV12-3 or TRBV12-4 to TRBJ1-1; D not resolved. The CDR3 runs 13 residues. Trimming stripped 5 bases from V and 1 base from J, with 8 bases between. CDR3 DNA: TGTGCCAGCAGTGCCCGGGGGAACACTGAAGCTTTCTTT. Translation: CASSARGNTEAFF.

The sample holds one count of this clone. The chain is built from TRBV12-5 and TRBJ2-7; D perhaps matches TRBD2 (6 bases). Trimming shortened V by 4 bases and J by 6 bases, and 13 bases separated the two germline ends. This CDR3 contains 13 residues. CDR1 and CDR2 from the germline V gene are LGHNT and FRNRAP. The CDR3, as DNA: TGTGCTAGTGGTTATGGAGGGAACCTCGAGCAGTACTTC. Its translation is CASGYGGNLEQYF. The full variable domain, completed using reference TRBV12-5 and TRBJ2-7, is DARVTQTPRHKVTEMGQEVTMRCQPILGHNTVFWYRQTMMQGLELLAYFRNRAPLDDSGMPKDRFSAEMPDATLATLKIQPSEPRDSAVYFCASGYGGNLEQYFGPGTRLTVT.

The chain couples TRBV6-5 to TRBJ1-5, with D uncertain. From germline, CDR1 is MNHEY and CDR2 SVGAGI. The CDR3 loop spans 15 amino acids. The V gene lost 4 bases and the J gene lost 0 bases, with 10 bases spanning the gap. The CDR3 region has the DNA TGTGCCAGCAGTTCCCCGGGTGATAGCAATCAGCCCCAGCATTTT. Encoded protein: CASSSPGDSNQPQHF.

The CDR3 nucleotides are TGTGCCTGGAGTGTACGGGCAGGGGAGGGCTACACCTTC. Amino acids: CAWSVRAGEGYTF. The chain recombines TRBV30 with TRBJ1-2, with D possibly matching TRBD1 (6 bases). Germline V gene data show CDR1 as GTSNPN and CDR2 as SVGIG (reference sequence). Trimming pared 0 bases from V and 8 bases from J, leaving 13 bases between. The length of the CDR3 is 13 residues.

This chain joins TRBV11-1 and TRBJ2-7, with TRBD2 as a possible D gene (5 bases). Trimming removed 1 base from V and 0 bases from J, with 10 bases in between. The CDR3 totals 15 residues. The V gene's germline CDR1 is SGHAT and CDR2 FQDESV (reference sequence). CDR3 sequence reads: CASSLGGSSSYEQYF. CDR3 nucleotides: TGTGCCAGCAGCTTAGGAGGGAGTAGCTCCTACGAGCAGTACTTC.

The chain has TRBV5-1 and TRBJ2-1; the match to TRBD2 covers 12 bases. V dropped 1 base and J dropped 7; count of bases not matched to a gene: 3. Germline V gene data show CDR1 as SGHRS and CDR2 as YFSETQ. The CDR3 totals 15 residues. This CDR3 is CASSLWTSGENEQFF. The CDR3 DNA reads as TGCGCCAGCAGCTTGTGGACTAGCGGGGAAAATGAGCAGTTCTTC.

The chain is built from TRBV19 and TRBJ1-5; TRBD1 might be the D (5 bases). Germline V gene lookup returns CDR1 LNHDA and CDR2 SQIVND (reference sequence). Trimming left V 3 bases short and J 0 bases short, with 15 bases between. The CDR3 extends over 17 amino acids. The CDR3 coding sequence is TGTGCCAGTAGTATTAGATCGGGGGGGGATAGCAATCAGCCCCAGCATTTT. Protein product: CASSIRSGGDSNQPQHF.